The rows below give T cell receptor beta chains drawn from one sample of a study of T cells after yellow fever vaccination. Via MiXCR, TCRdb re-called the 5' RACE reads, giving one row per CDR3 protein. The sample lists hundreds of thousands of distinct CDR3 sequences, approximately 13% occurring once. The sequenced sample was PBMCs, obtained on the day of the yellow fever booster vaccination. These receptors were taken from a man under 40 who received the YFV17D yellow fever vaccine. Both conserved end residues are part of each CDR3. D genes are given only for firm matches. Not all rows give a size; the values are once, few, many and, for expanded clones, a class.

abundance,j_gene,d_gene,v_gene,len,CDR3nt,CDR3aa
few,TRBJ1-4,NA,TRBV7-9,16,TGTGCCAGCAGCTTATCCCACACCCGCAATAATGAAAAACTGTTTTTT,CASSLSHTRNNEKLFF
few,TRBJ2-5,TRBD2,TRBV15,16,TGTGCCACCAGCAGACTACTAGCGGGAGCTTCTGTGACCCAGTACTTC,CATSRLLAGASVTQYF
few,TRBJ1-5,NA,TRBV7-9,13,TGTGCCAGCAGCCCGGGGGGTTCGGGGCCCCAGCATTTT,CASSPGGSGPQHF
few,TRBJ1-2,NA,TRBV12-3/TRBV12-4,14,TGTGCCAGCAGAGCTCAAACCGCCATCTATGGCTACACCTTC,CASRAQTAIYGYTF
NA,TRBJ2-1,NA,TRBV20-1,12,TGCAGTGCTAGCGGCGGGGTGGGTGAGCAGTTCTTC,CSASGGVGEQFF
few,TRBJ2-5,NA,TRBV20-1,12,TGCAATCCAGCGGCCTACCAAGAGACCCAGTACTTC,CNPAAYQETQYF
few,TRBJ2-6,TRBD1,TRBV10-3,17,TGTGCCATCAGCGTGGGGGTCACAGGGGTTGGGGCCAACGTCCTGACTTTC,CAISVGVTGVGANVLTF
few,TRBJ2-5,TRBD1,TRBV7-2,15,TGTGCCAGCAGCCCTAGGTGGACAGGAGAAGAGACCCAGTACTTC,CASSPRWTGEETQYF
NA,TRBJ2-7,NA,TRBV6-5,16,TGTGCCAGCAGTTACTCTGGGGGGGCTTCATTGGACGAGCAGTACTTC,CASSYSGGASLDEQYF
few,TRBJ2-2,NA,TRBV21-1,15,TGTGCCAGCAGCAAAGTAACAGAAAACACCGGGGAGCTGTTTTTT,CASSKVTENTGELFF
NA,TRBJ2-1,NA,TRBV20-1,13,TGCAGTGCTACCGCGGGCGGTTACAATGAGCAGTTCTTC,CSATAGGYNEQFF
NA,TRBJ2-1,NA,TRBV6-4,13,TGTGCCAGCAGTGCCACAGGTTACAATGAGCAGTTCTTC,CASSATGYNEQFF
few,TRBJ2-7,TRBD1,TRBV5-1,14,TGCGCCAGCAGCGGGCCGGGACAGGAGTACGAGCAGTACTTC,CASSGPGQEYEQYF
many,TRBJ1-1,TRBD1,TRBV20-1,13,TGCAGTGCAATCAAGGGGGCGGGCACTGAAGCTTTCTTT,CSAIKGAGTEAFF
once,TRBJ2-5,NA,TRBV18,16,TGTGCCAGCTCCCGCCTGACTACAAACATTAAAGAGACCCAGTACTTC,CASSRLTTNIKETQYF
few,TRBJ2-3,NA,TRBV4-3,15,TGCGCCAGCAGCCAAGGACACTCAGAGGCAGATACGCAGTATTTT,CASSQGHSEADTQYF
many,TRBJ2-1,NA,TRBV28,12,TGTGCCAGCAGTCCTCTGTCCGGAGAGCAGTTCTTC,CASSPLSGEQFF
many,TRBJ2-5,NA,TRBV12-3/TRBV12-4,13,TGTGCCAGCACCGGACTAACCCGGGAGACCCAGTACTTC,CASTGLTRETQYF
NA,TRBJ1-4,NA,TRBV4-2,13,TGTGCCAGCAGCCAAGCCCATGATGAAAAACTGTTTTTT,CASSQAHDEKLFF
NA,TRBJ2-5,NA,TRBV4-3,15,TGCGCCAGCAGCCAGACCGGACGGACCCAAGAGACCCAGTACTTC,CASSQTGRTQETQYF
NA,TRBJ1-6,NA,TRBV19,16,TGTGCCAGTAGCACATCATTTGGGACCGTCAATTCACCCCTCCACTTT,CASSTSFGTVNSPLHF
NA,TRBJ2-1,TRBD2,TRBV7-6,19,TGTGCCAGCAGCTTACTCTGGACTAGCGGACCTAGCTCCTACAATGAGCAGTTCTTC,CASSLLWTSGPSSYNEQFF
few,TRBJ2-7,NA,TRBV11-2,21,TGTGCCAGCAGCTTACAGTCGGGTGGTGGGAACTTAAAAACGAGCTCCTACGAGCAGTACTTC,CASSLQSGGGNLKTSSYEQYF
NA,TRBJ2-1,TRBD2,TRBV29-1,17,TGCAGCGTTGAAGACGCGGGGGGTAGCGGGACCTACAATGAGCAGTTCTTC,CSVEDAGGSGTYNEQFF
NA,TRBJ2-5,TRBD2,TRBV4-2,19,TGTGCCAGCAGCCAAGAAGGCCAAGGGATTGGGCGGGAGTGGGAGACCCAGTACTTC,CASSQEGQGIGREWETQYF
NA,TRBJ1-6,NA,TRBV6-1,16,TGTGCCAGCACCGAGACAGCCCGACTTCTTTATTCACCCCTCCACTTT,CASTETARLLYSPLHF
many,TRBJ2-3,NA,TRBV27,14,TGTGCCAGCAGTTTCAGGGGACCGGCAGATACGCAGTATTTT,CASSFRGPADTQYF
NA,TRBJ2-3,NA,TRBV6-2/TRBV6-3,14,TGTGCCAGCCTGGGGACTTTGCAACGAGATACGCAGTATTTT,CASLGTLQRDTQYF
few,TRBJ2-1,TRBD2,TRBV5-4,15,TGTGCCAGCAGCCAGACTAGCGTCGGATACAATGAGCAGTTCTTC,CASSQTSVGYNEQFF
NA,TRBJ2-1,NA,TRBV18,13,TGTGCCAGCTCGGATAATGGGATCAGTGAGCAGTTCTTC,CASSDNGISEQFF
NA,TRBJ2-1,NA,TRBV7-9,14,TGTGCCAGCAGCCCAGAAGGTGGGCGATATGAGCAGTTCTTC,CASSPEGGRYEQFF
NA,TRBJ2-7,NA,TRBV7-2,15,TGTGCCAGCAGCCCCGCTGGGAGTTCCCCCTACGAGCAGTACTTC,CASSPAGSSPYEQYF
few,TRBJ2-3,NA,TRBV9,16,TGTGCCAGCAGCGTAGTATCCGGGGATAACACAGATACGCAGTATTTT,CASSVVSGDNTDTQYF
NA,TRBJ2-1,NA,TRBV20-1,9,TGCAGTGCAAACCTTGAGCAGTTCTTC,CSANLEQFF
NA,TRBJ1-1,TRBD1,TRBV5-1,14,TGCGCCAGCAGCGGGGGACAGGGGAACACTGAAGCTTTCTTT,CASSGGQGNTEAFF
NA,TRBJ2-1,TRBD2,TRBV6-5,16,TGTGCCAGCAGTTACCCATCTAGCGGGGGATTTGGGGAGCAGTTCTTC,CASSYPSSGGFGEQFF
few,TRBJ2-7,TRBD2,TRBV7-2,14,TGTGCCAGCAGCTTAGCCGGGACTATTGACGAGCAGTACTTC,CASSLAGTIDEQYF
few,TRBJ2-2,TRBD1,TRBV9,17,TGTGCCAGCAGCGTTCGAGGACAGGGGGCGATCGGCGGGGAGCTGTTTTTT,CASSVRGQGAIGGELFF
NA,TRBJ2-5,NA,TRBV29-1,13,TGCAGCTACCAAAGACTTTTAGAGAGGGGCCAGTACTTC,CSYQRLLERGQYF
few,TRBJ2-3,TRBD2,TRBV6-1,16,TGTGCCAGCAGTACCACGGGGAGGGGTGGCACAGATACGCAGTATTTT,CASSTTGRGGTDTQYF
few,TRBJ2-3,TRBD2,TRBV5-1,14,TGCGCCAGCAGCTTTGCGGGAGTTCTAGATACGCAGTATTTT,CASSFAGVLDTQYF
NA,TRBJ2-1,NA,TRBV18,18,TGTGCCAGCTCACCACCTAACCTCGGCGGGAACTCCTACAATGAGCAGTTCTTC,CASSPPNLGGNSYNEQFF
many,TRBJ1-1,NA,TRBV5-1,13,TGCGCCAGCAGCTTGGACTCTGGCACTGAAGCTTTCTTT,CASSLDSGTEAFF
NA,TRBJ2-3,TRBD2,TRBV30,14,TGTGCCTGGAGCCCCCGCGGGAGCTCAGATACGCAGTATTTT,CAWSPRGSSDTQYF
NA,TRBJ2-2,TRBD2,TRBV5-6,16,TGTGCCAGCAGCTGGGCCGGGAGGGGGAACACCGGGGAGCTGTTTTTT,CASSWAGRGNTGELFF
few,TRBJ2-5,NA,TRBV7-9,13,TGTGCCAGCACCCGACCCCCGGGGGAGACCCAGTACTTC,CASTRPPGETQYF
NA,TRBJ1-5,NA,TRBV10-3,13,TGTGCCATCAGCCCGAGTAGGGATCAGCCCCAGCATTTT,CAISPSRDQPQHF
NA,TRBJ2-1,NA,TRBV4-3,15,TGCGCCAGCAGCCAAGAAGTAGGACTCATCAATGAGCAGTTCTTC,CASSQEVGLINEQFF
NA,TRBJ2-1,TRBD1,TRBV19,15,TGTGCCAGTAGTAGGGACAGGGGGCGTTACAATGAGCAGTTCTTC,CASSRDRGRYNEQFF
few,TRBJ2-7,TRBD2,TRBV13,14,TGTGCCAGCAGCTCTAGTAGCGGGAGGCTCGACCAGTACTTC,CASSSSSGRLDQYF
NA,TRBJ2-3,TRBD2,TRBV5-6,15,TGTGCCAGCAGCTTGCGTAGCGGGAGTAGAGATACGCAGTATTTT,CASSLRSGSRDTQYF
many,TRBJ2-7,TRBD1,TRBV28,16,TGTGCCAGCAGGCCTCCTGGGACAGCCCAAACCTACGAGCAGTACTTC,CASRPPGTAQTYEQYF
few,TRBJ2-7,TRBD1,TRBV7-2,14,TGTGCCAGCAGCCCCCGACAGGGGCCCTACGAGCAGTACTTC,CASSPRQGPYEQYF
NA,TRBJ1-3,NA,TRBV9,15,TGTGCCAGCAGCGTAGGCCGGAAATCTGGAAACACCATATATTTT,CASSVGRKSGNTIYF
NA,TRBJ2-5,NA,TRBV28,17,TGTGCCAGCAGTCCCATACTGGGACGGGACGGGGAAGAGACCCAGTACTTC,CASSPILGRDGEETQYF
NA,TRBJ2-7,TRBD2,TRBV4-2,19,TGTGCCAGCAGCCAAGTTTCAGGACTAGCGGGAGTATATTTCCCCGAGCAGTACTTC,CASSQVSGLAGVYFPEQYF
NA,TRBJ1-4,NA,TRBV30,13,TGTGCCTGGAGTATGAGTTCGGGTGAAAAACTGTTTTTT,CAWSMSSGEKLFF
NA,TRBJ2-1,TRBD2,TRBV4-2,14,TGTGCCAGCAGCCAAGGGACTAGTCACAACGAGCAGTTCTTC,CASSQGTSHNEQFF
NA,TRBJ1-1,TRBD1,TRBV7-3,14,TGTGCCAGCAGCCGACGGCCAGGGGGGACTGAAGCTTTCTTT,CASSRRPGGTEAFF
NA,TRBJ2-7,TRBD2,TRBV19,15,TGTGCCAGTAGTTGGTCCGGAACGGGGGGCTACGAGCAGTACTTC,CASSWSGTGGYEQYF